Sequencing of this T cell receptor (beta chain) was carried out in a study of T cells in Graves' hyperthyroidism and ophthalmopathy. RNA transcripts served as the template for amplifying TCR beta CDR3 regions. HTBI primers were employed in a first-round RT-PCR of the TCR CDR3. TCRdb processed the multiplex PCR reads anew with MiXCR; each CDR3 protein has one entry. The sample lists 400,000 to 550,000 distinct CDR3 sequences; less than 25% were seen once. This clonotype has only a few counts. At one of its ends the junction is not consistent with the germline gene, which may arise from a read error. Germline values: CDR1 SGHAT, CDR2 FQDESV (reference sequence). There are 14 residues in the CDR3.

This chain joins TRBV11-1 and TRBJ2-4; D is possibly TRBD1 or TRBD2 (5 bases each). This clonotype originated in a woman in her 30s with Graves' ophthalmopathy. Sequencing used blood. CDR3 in DNA: TGTGCCAGCAGCTTGGGGGTAGCCAAAAACGTTCAGTACTTC. Protein sequence: CASSLGVAKNVQYF.